Detailed here is one TCR beta chain. Its specificity is not known. An end of the junction does not agree with germline; a read error may underlie this. This specimen belongs to a study of tumor-infiltrating lymphocytes in primary liver carcinoma. The wider study: Subjects presented with primary liver carcinoma managed by surgical resection. Whole-study results and caveats: Tumors had a significantly higher top-250-clone fraction than blood (p = 0.039). Relative to tumor region pairs, the tumor-adjacent and tumor-blood pairs showed overlap that was lower.

Unsorted whole blood yielded the blood RNA, and germline DNA was also extracted. Researchers reported drawing around 3.6 milliliters of peripheral blood before surgery. TCR beta cDNA was made from 400 to 500 ng total RNA with a constant-region primer. The TCR beta library was amplified through three nested multiplex PCR rounds in a modified ARM-PCR procedure. Rounds one and two of PCR, each of 9 to 11 cycles, were primed with TRBV1-TRBV30 forward primers and a C-beta reverse primer. In TCRdb, the multiplex PCR reads were re-called with MiXCR into one record per CDR3 protein. The data show approximately 330,000 distinct CDR3 sequences, with about 61% seen just once and roughly 6.5% held by the top ten. This CDR3 is 16 amino acids long. CDR1 and CDR2 (germline): MGHRA, YSYEKL.

The rearrangement links TRBV4-1 to TRBJ2-2, with TRBD2 matching 11 bases. The specimen was peripheral blood. This clonotype was obtained from a man in his forties or fifties with primary liver carcinoma and hepatitis B virus infection. The CDR3 is CASSHTSGRWTGELLF. The CDR3, as DNA: TGCGCCAGCAGCCACACTAGCGGGAGATGGACCGGGGAGCTGTTATTT.